The source of this TCR beta chain is a study of shared clonotypes between healthy human individuals. Profiled with immunoSEQ multiplex PCR; TCRdb holds only in-frame clones, not every one. In the table there are about 980,000 clones, 76% of which are singletons. The germline CDR1 and CDR2 sequences are SGHNT and YENEEA. V lost 5 bases, J lost 5 bases, and 12 bases lay in between. The CDR3 runs 13 residues. The V gene is TRBV11-3, the J gene TRBJ2-5, with D possibly matching TRBD1 (5 bases). The clonotype comes from a man between 18 and 29 years old in good health. Input material: memory CD4+ T cells sorted from blood. The subset is: CD45RA-negative fraction. The CDR3 DNA follows: TGTGCCAGCAGCCCCAGGGATGCGGAGACCCAGTACTTC. Encoded protein: CASSPRDAETQYF.